A selection of T cell receptor beta chains follows, all from one sample in a study of cytomegalovirus exposure and HLA in healthy donors. Clones were sequenced by immunoSEQ multiplex PCR, and TCRdb holds only the in-frame ones, with some missing. The sample contains 150,000 to 200,000 clones, over 75% of which appear only once. Sequences were obtained from PBMCs. These receptors all stem from a man in his forties or fifties in good health and CMV-seropositive. Both conserved end residues are part of each CDR3. Each record gives: D gene, V gene, J gene, CDR3 length, clone size, CDR3 protein, CDR3 DNA. The D gene is left open where the match is weak. The size of a clone is reported for some rows only, either as once, few or many, or as a class for expanded clones.

D: NA
V: TRBV2
J: TRBJ1-1
length: 11
size: NA
CDR3: CASRLNTEAFF
DNA: TGTGCCAGTCGTCTGAACACTGAAGCTTTCTTT

D: NA
V: TRBV27
J: TRBJ2-3
length: 14
size: NA
CDR3: CASSYRDTTDTQYF
DNA: TGTGCCAGCAGCTACCGGGACACCACAGATACGCAGTATTTT

D: NA
V: TRBV7-9
J: TRBJ2-7
length: 12
size: NA
CDR3: CASSREGVLQYF
DNA: TGTGCCAGCAGCCGGGAAGGAGTCTTGCAGTACTTC

D: NA
V: TRBV5-1
J: TRBJ2-3
length: 14
size: NA
CDR3: CASSSSLGTDTQYF
DNA: TGCGCCAGCAGCTCCTCGTTAGGCACAGATACGCAGTATTTT

D: NA
V: TRBV6-6
J: TRBJ2-7
length: 12
size: NA
CDR3: CASSPLGSEQYF
DNA: TGTGCCAGCAGTCCTCTAGGATCCGAGCAGTACTTC

D: NA
V: TRBV5-4
J: TRBJ2-7
length: 14
size: few
CDR3: CASSFSEGGGEQYF
DNA: TGTGCCAGCAGCTTCTCCGAGGGCGGCGGCGAGCAGTACTTC

D: TRBD1
V: TRBV18
J: TRBJ1-2
length: 15
size: few
CDR3: CASSPATGFSYGYTF
DNA: TGTGCCAGCTCACCCGCGACAGGGTTTAGCTATGGCTACACCTTC

D: NA
V: TRBV7-3
J: TRBJ1-2
length: 13
size: NA
CDR3: CASSQERRSGYTF
DNA: TGTGCCAGCAGCCAAGAGAGAAGAAGCGGCTACACCTTC

D: TRBD1
V: TRBV28
J: TRBJ1-2
length: 15
size: NA
CDR3: CASSFGQAVSYGYTF
DNA: TGTGCCAGCAGTTTCGGACAGGCGGTCAGCTATGGCTACACCTTC

D: NA
V: TRBV27
J: TRBJ2-5
length: 11
size: NA
CDR3: CASGAWSRQYF
DNA: TGTGCCAGCGGGGCTTGGAGTCGGCAGTACTTC

D: TRBD1
V: TRBV5-1
J: TRBJ1-1
length: 17
size: NA
CDR3: CASSLHHPTGLGTEAFF
DNA: TGCGCCAGCAGCTTACACCACCCGACAGGGTTAGGCACTGAAGCTTTCTTT

D: TRBD2
V: TRBV5-6
J: TRBJ2-5
length: 14
size: NA
CDR3: CASSPRSGGETQYF
DNA: TGTGCCAGCAGCCCAAGGAGCGGGGGAGAGACCCAGTACTTC

D: TRBD1
V: TRBV18
J: TRBJ2-7
length: 16
size: NA
CDR3: CASSPPETGGSYEQYF
DNA: TGTGCCAGCTCACCACCTGAAACAGGGGGGTCCTACGAGCAGTACTTC

D: TRBD1
V: TRBV29-1
J: TRBJ1-1
length: 13
size: NA
CDR3: CSARDRLGAEAFF
DNA: TGCAGCGCCCGGGACAGGCTAGGCGCTGAAGCTTTCTTT

D: TRBD2
V: TRBV5-1
J: TRBJ2-7
length: 19
size: few
CDR3: CASSPPGLAGGRLIYEQYF
DNA: TGCGCCAGCAGCCCGCCGGGACTAGCGGGAGGCCGCCTGATCTACGAGCAGTACTTC

D: TRBD2
V: TRBV5-8
J: TRBJ2-5
length: 16
size: NA
CDR3: CASSWTSGMGSETQYF
DNA: TGTGCCAGCAGCTGGACTAGCGGGATGGGTTCGGAGACCCAGTACTTC

D: TRBD1
V: TRBV13
J: TRBJ2-1
length: 15
size: once
CDR3: CASSSARQGFNEQFF
DNA: TGTGCCAGCAGCTCCGCTCGACAGGGATTCAATGAGCAGTTCTTC

D: NA
V: TRBV5-1
J: TRBJ2-5
length: 14
size: NA
CDR3: CASSLAEWRETQYF
DNA: TGCGCCAGCAGCTTGGCCGAGTGGCGGGAGACCCAGTACTTC

D: NA
V: TRBV6-6
J: TRBJ2-7
length: 13
size: NA
CDR3: CASSSRETYEQYF
DNA: TGTGCCAGCAGCTCCCGGGAGACTTACGAGCAGTACTTC

D: TRBD2
V: TRBV6-5
J: TRBJ2-5
length: 13
size: NA
CDR3: CASSAGTTWEQYF
DNA: TGTGCCAGCAGTGCAGGGACTACCTGGGAGCAGTACTTC

D: NA
V: TRBV7-2
J: TRBJ2-1
length: 16
size: NA
CDR3: CASSLSRRSSYNEQFF
DNA: TGTGCCAGCAGCTTGTCACGCCGCAGCTCCTACAATGAGCAGTTCTTC

D: NA
V: TRBV9
J: TRBJ1-6
length: 17
size: NA
CDR3: CASSVGAGSSYNSPLHF
DNA: TGTGCCAGCAGCGTAGGAGCGGGGAGCTCCTATAATTCACCCCTCCACTTT

D: TRBD1
V: TRBV25-1
J: TRBJ1-6
length: 14
size: NA
CDR3: CATSGTGRNSPLHF
DNA: TGTGCCACCTCCGGGACAGGGCGTAATTCACCCCTCCACTTT

D: NA
V: TRBV30
J: TRBJ1-6
length: 12
size: NA
CDR3: CAWSGGYSPLHF
DNA: TGTGCCTGGAGTGGAGGGTATTCACCCCTCCACTTT

D: NA
V: TRBV6-1
J: TRBJ2-1
length: 15
size: NA
CDR3: CASSEQGTISNEQFF
DNA: TGTGCCAGCAGTGAACAAGGGACAATATCTAATGAGCAGTTCTTC

D: TRBD1
V: TRBV5-5
J: TRBJ2-4
length: 15
size: NA
CDR3: CASSLPGQGRNIQYF
DNA: TGTGCCAGCAGCTTGCCGGGACAGGGGAGGAACATTCAGTACTTC

D: TRBD1
V: TRBV6-5
J: TRBJ2-7
length: 14
size: once
CDR3: CASRRQGAGHEQYF
DNA: TGTGCCAGCAGAAGACAGGGGGCGGGTCACGAGCAGTACTTC

D: NA
V: TRBV29-1
J: TRBJ2-5
length: 14
size: NA
CDR3: CSVEGGLYQETQYF
DNA: TGCAGCGTTGAAGGTGGGCTGTACCAAGAGACCCAGTACTTC

D: TRBD2
V: TRBV27
J: TRBJ2-1
length: 19
size: NA
CDR3: CASSLQDRRLAGDYNEQFF
DNA: TGTGCCAGCAGTCTACAGGACAGGAGACTAGCGGGGGACTACAATGAGCAGTTCTTC

D: TRBD2
V: TRBV7-3
J: TRBJ2-7
length: 17
size: NA
CDR3: CASSSNGLTSGSYEQYF
DNA: TGTGCCAGCAGCTCCAATGGCTTGACTAGCGGCTCCTACGAGCAGTACTTC

D: NA
V: TRBV6-1
J: TRBJ2-7
length: 15
size: NA
CDR3: CVSSEIGDSSYEQYF
DNA: TGTGTCAGCAGTGAAATTGGAGACAGTTCCTACGAGCAGTACTTC

D: NA
V: TRBV6-5
J: TRBJ1-2
length: 14
size: NA
CDR3: CASSYSTGNYGYTF
DNA: TGTGCCAGCAGTTACTCGACAGGAAACTATGGCTACACCTTC

D: TRBD1
V: TRBV29-1
J: TRBJ2-7
length: 13
size: NA
CDR3: CSVVGTGEFEQYF
DNA: TGCAGCGTTGTGGGAACAGGGGAATTCGAGCAGTACTTC

D: TRBD1
V: TRBV9
J: TRBJ1-4
length: 15
size: NA
CDR3: CASSPQTGEDEKLFF
DNA: TGTGCCAGCAGCCCCCAGACAGGGGAGGATGAAAAACTGTTTTTT

D: TRBD1
V: TRBV6-1
J: TRBJ2-2
length: 19
size: NA
CDR3: CASSEAVLQGKFNSGELFF
DNA: TGTGCCAGCAGTGAAGCCGTTCTACAGGGGAAGTTTAATTCCGGGGAGCTGTTTTTT

D: NA
V: TRBV5-1
J: TRBJ2-2
length: 16
size: NA
CDR3: CASSLTISSNTGELFF
DNA: TGCGCCAGCAGCTTGACTATTTCGTCGAACACCGGGGAGCTGTTTTTT

D: NA
V: TRBV12-5
J: TRBJ2-5
length: 14
size: NA
CDR3: CASGLGQGGGTQYF
DNA: TGTGCTAGTGGTTTAGGACAGGGCGGGGGGACCCAGTACTTC

D: TRBD2
V: TRBV29-1
J: TRBJ2-1
length: 13
size: NA
CDR3: CSSRTSANNEQFF
DNA: TGCAGCTCCCGGACTAGCGCAAACAATGAGCAGTTCTTC

D: NA
V: TRBV6-5
J: TRBJ1-6
length: 15
size: NA
CDR3: CASSYSTGFDSPLHF
DNA: TGTGCCAGCAGTTACTCGACTGGGTTCGATTCACCCCTCCACTTT

D: TRBD2
V: TRBV7-9
J: TRBJ2-5
length: 14
size: NA
CDR3: CASSVGLAGETQYF
DNA: TGTGCCAGCAGCGTCGGACTAGCGGGGGAGACCCAGTACTTC

D: TRBD2
V: TRBV6-1
J: TRBJ2-3
length: 15
size: NA
CDR3: CASRSSGIPTDTQYF
DNA: TGTGCCAGCAGGAGTAGCGGGATACCCACAGATACGCAGTATTTT

D: NA
V: TRBV28
J: TRBJ1-2
length: 15
size: NA
CDR3: CASSFRAGNYGGYTF
DNA: TGTGCCAGCAGTTTTAGGGCGGGCAACTATGGGGGCTACACCTTC

D: TRBD1
V: TRBV9
J: TRBJ1-2
length: 17
size: once
CDR3: CASSSRGLGTVNYGYTF
DNA: TGTGCCAGCAGCTCCCGGGGGTTAGGGACAGTCAACTATGGCTACACCTTC

D: NA
V: TRBV5-1
J: TRBJ2-5
length: 16
size: NA
CDR3: CASSLAGTAGQETQYF
DNA: TGCGCCAGCAGCTTGGCCGGTACCGCGGGTCAAGAGACCCAGTACTTC

D: TRBD2
V: TRBV27
J: TRBJ2-3
length: 20
size: NA
CDR3: CASSSNLGLAGEGSTDTQYF
DNA: TGTGCCAGCAGTTCTAATCTGGGACTAGCGGGAGAAGGAAGTACAGATACGCAGTATTTT

D: NA
V: TRBV6-4
J: TRBJ1-3
length: 13
size: NA
CDR3: CASSEQAGNTIYF
DNA: TGTGCCAGCAGTGAACAGGCTGGAAACACCATATATTTT

D: NA
V: TRBV7-9
J: TRBJ2-5
length: 15
size: NA
CDR3: CASSLGQGLQETQYF
DNA: TGTGCCAGCAGCTTAGGGCAGGGCTTACAAGAGACCCAGTACTTC